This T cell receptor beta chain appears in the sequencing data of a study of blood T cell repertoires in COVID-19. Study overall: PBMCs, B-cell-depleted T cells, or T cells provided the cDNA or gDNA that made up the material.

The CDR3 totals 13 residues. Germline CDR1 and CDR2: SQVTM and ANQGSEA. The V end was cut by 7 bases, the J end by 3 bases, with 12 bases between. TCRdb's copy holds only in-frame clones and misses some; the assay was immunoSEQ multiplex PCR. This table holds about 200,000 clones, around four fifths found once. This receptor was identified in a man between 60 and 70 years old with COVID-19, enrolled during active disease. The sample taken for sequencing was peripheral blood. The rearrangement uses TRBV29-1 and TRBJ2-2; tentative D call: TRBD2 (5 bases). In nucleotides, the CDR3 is TGCAGCGCCCTTGGAGGATACACCGGGGAGCTGTTTTTT. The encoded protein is CSALGGYTGELFF.